Below, one T cell receptor beta chain is given with its context. What antigen it recognizes has not been identified. Within one base of it there is no much larger clone, and no base qualities were kept. The data are from a study of control samples from healthy donors and cancer patients (TCRdb year 2020). Receptor libraries were prepared by the immunoSEQ multiplex PCR assay. TCRdb mirrors the immuneACCESS table, restricted to in-frame sequences. Some clones are absent from its copies; in checked studies, under half trace to an unresolved V gene, and the reason for the others is unknown. This sample holds 150,000 to 200,000 clones; roughly 92% were observed only once. The top ten clonotypes cover 1.1% to 1.5% of the sample. At the junction V is shortened by 0 bases and J by 2 bases, with 9 bases in between. CDR1 and CDR2 were assigned from the germline V gene as SGHDT and YYEEEE. The CDR3, cysteine through phenylalanine, is 14 amino acids long. CDR3 DNA is the only sequence kept; it has 42 bases, read in frame from the first base.

Recombination joined TRBV5-6 with TRBJ2-7; the D region possibly corresponds to TRBD1 (5 bases align). The specimen sequenced was blood. This TCR was recovered from a woman aged 18 to 35 in good health. The CDR3 reads CASSLGQFPYEQYF. The DNA sequence is TGTGCCAGCAGCTTGGGACAGTTTCCCTACGAGCAGTACTTC.